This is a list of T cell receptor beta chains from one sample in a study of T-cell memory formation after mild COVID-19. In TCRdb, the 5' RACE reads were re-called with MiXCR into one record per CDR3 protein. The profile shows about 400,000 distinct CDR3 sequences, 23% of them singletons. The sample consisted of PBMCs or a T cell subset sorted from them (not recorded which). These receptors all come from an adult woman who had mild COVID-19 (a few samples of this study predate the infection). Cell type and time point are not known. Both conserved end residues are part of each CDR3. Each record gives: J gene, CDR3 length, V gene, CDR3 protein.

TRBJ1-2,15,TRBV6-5,CATTASRGGSYGYTF
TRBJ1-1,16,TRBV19,CASSIAPLPSDTEAFF
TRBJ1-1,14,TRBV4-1,CASSWGPGDTEAFF
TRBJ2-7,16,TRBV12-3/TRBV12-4,CASSPGVSRSSYEQYF
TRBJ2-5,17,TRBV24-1,CATSGTSAWASGETQYF
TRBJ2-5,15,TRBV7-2,CASSLGGNSAETQYF
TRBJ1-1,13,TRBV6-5,CASSYEGAIEAFF
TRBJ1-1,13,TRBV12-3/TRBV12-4,CASTFAWNTEAFF
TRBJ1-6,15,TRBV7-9,CASSLVGTVNSPLHF
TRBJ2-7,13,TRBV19,CASSIWGLNEQYF
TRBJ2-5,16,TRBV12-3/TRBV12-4,CASRSALHLTQETQYF
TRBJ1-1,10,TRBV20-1,CSAFWNQAFF
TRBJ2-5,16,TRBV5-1,CASSWELTGMQETQYF
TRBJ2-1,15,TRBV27,CASTGYPGTTNEQFF
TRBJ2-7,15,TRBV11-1,CASSFLLAGEDEQYF
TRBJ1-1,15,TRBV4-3,CASSPDRAGNTEAFF
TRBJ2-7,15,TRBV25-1,CASSGFSGNLYEQYF
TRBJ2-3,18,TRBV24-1,CATSDLGLAGGIADTQYF
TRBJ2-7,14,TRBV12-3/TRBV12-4,CASSLNRGLDEQYF
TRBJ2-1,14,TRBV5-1,CASSTGSLYNEQFF
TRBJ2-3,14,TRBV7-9,CASSIGGGPDTQYF
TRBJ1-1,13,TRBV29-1,CSVDWVGNTEAFF
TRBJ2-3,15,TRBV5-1,CASSWGTGSPDTQYF
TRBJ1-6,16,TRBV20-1,CSAPTGQRRNNSPLHF